This T cell receptor (beta chain) originates from a study of blood T cell repertoires in COVID-19 (dated by TCRdb to the early 2020s). For context, the study as a whole: Samples covering the acute and convalescent phases of COVID-19 were provided by collaborators in the United States, Italy and Spain. The material from the prospective study consisted of cDNA or gDNA derived from T cells, B-cell-depleted T cells, or PBMCs. The repertoires were released in a freely available public database intended as a resource for research on the immune response to SARS-CoV-2. The samples were drawn from the first 160 participants of the ongoing ImmuneRACE study and from more than 1,000 subjects provided by 6 global collaborators. Subjects who had been exposed to COVID-19, were actively infected with it, or had recovered from it provided the deeply sampled blood TCRbeta repertoires that made up the dataset. HLA class I and class II types, where available, came from metadata supplied by the sample provider rather than from assay-based typing. The sample metadata nearly always contained a de-identified subject ID, COVID-19 status, age in years and sex.

A note on this clone: It lacks a known antigen. No much larger clone exists at a distance of one base, and base qualities are not known.

General findings and caveats noted by the study authors: How much clinical and demographic metadata was included differed by source and by participant, and the metadata was provided uncurated.

Collaborating institutions collected whole blood in K2EDTA tubes following their own protocols. For TCRbeta analysis, collaborators shipped samples as frozen whole blood, isolated PBMCs, or DNA extracted from either of those sample types. TCRbeta CDR3 regions were amplified from genomic DNA using the immunoSEQ Assay, a bias-controlled multiplex PCR. The authors processed their data as follows. Nucleated cell counts per sample were estimated from amplification of reference gene primers within the assay. Sequence reads were collapsed and filtered to measure the absolute abundance of every unique TCRbeta CDR3 rearrangement. For each sample, productive Simpson clonality was calculated by taking the square root of Simpson's diversity index across productive rearrangements. TCRdb mirrors the immuneACCESS table, restricted to in-frame sequences. Some clones are absent from its copies; in checked studies, under half trace to an unresolved V gene, and the reason for the others is unknown. V, J and clone size are taken as reported in that table, and D and trimming were inferred from the DNA itself. Within this sample are more than 35,000 clones, with roughly 78% of them counted one time only. Around 25% of the sample is held by the ten biggest clonotypes.

This receptor was identified in a man aged 70-80 years with acute or convalescent COVID-19. The specimen sequenced was peripheral blood.

The DNA sequence is as follows: TGTGCCAGCAGTTACTTAGACGCAGGTCGTTATGGCTACACCTTC. Its protein product is CASSYLDAGRYGYTF. Here the chain combines TRBV6-5 and TRBJ1-2; the D gene remains uncertain. V sheds 1 base and J sheds 5 bases, leaving 14 bases between their ends. CDR1 and CDR2 were assigned from the germline V gene as MNHEY and SVGAGI. The CDR3 goes from the cysteine to the phenylalanine over 15 residues. The sequence is cut down to CDR3 DNA, 45 bases in frame from base 1.